Listed below are T cell receptor beta chains from one sample, sequenced in a study of cytomegalovirus exposure and HLA in healthy donors. This table comes from immunoSEQ multiplex PCR, and its TCRdb copy is limited to in-frame clones, with some not included. The sample lists about 100,000 clones, more than 65% occurring once. Material: PBMCs. The receptors were gathered from a woman aged 18 to 35 in good health and CMV-seropositive. Each CDR3 is given with its conserved first and last residue. A D gene is named only where the DNA matches it firmly. Where a row states a size, it is once, few, many or the class of an expanded clone; other rows omit it.

J,V,size,D,CDR3,DNA
TRBJ2-3,TRBV2,.,TRBD1,CASSENRGTDTQYF,TGTGCCAGCAGTGAAAACAGGGGGACAGATACGCAGTATTTT
TRBJ2-5,TRBV7-9,.,TRBD2,CASSDGLAGDPHQYF,TGTGCCAGCAGCGACGGACTAGCGGGAGACCCGCACCAGTACTTC
TRBJ2-2,TRBV2,few,.,CASKVGAPNTGELFF,TGTGCCAGCAAGGTGGGAGCTCCGAACACCGGGGAGCTGTTTTTT
TRBJ1-2,TRBV19,.,TRBD1,CASRMSGQGSYGYTF,TGTGCCAGTAGGATGTCAGGACAGGGATCCTATGGCTACACCTTC
TRBJ2-1,TRBV9,once,.,CASSVAAGLYNEQFF,TGTGCCAGCAGCGTAGCGGCGGGCCTATACAATGAGCAGTTCTTC
TRBJ2-7,TRBV5-4,.,TRBD2,CATRLAGQLSYEQYF,TGTGCCACTCGACTAGCGGGACAACTTTCCTACGAGCAGTACTTC
TRBJ2-7,TRBV2,few,.,CATNREVDYEQYF,TGTGCCACCAACAGGGAAGTCGACTACGAGCAGTACTTC
TRBJ2-1,TRBV6-4,.,.,CASSDSIRGSYNEQFF,TGTGCCAGCAGTGACTCGATCCGGGGATCCTACAATGAGCAGTTCTTC
TRBJ1-3,TRBV9,.,.,CASSDPVGNTIYF,TGTGCCAGCAGCGACCCGGTTGGAAACACCATATATTTT
TRBJ2-7,TRBV29-1,.,TRBD2,CSAVPLRPGLAGESSYEQYF,TGCAGCGCCGTTCCACTTCGCCCGGGACTAGCGGGAGAGAGCTCCTACGAGCAGTACTTC
TRBJ2-2,TRBV30,.,.,CAWSVEGGTGELFF,TGTGCCTGGAGTGTCGAAGGGGGCACCGGGGAGCTGTTTTTT
TRBJ2-7,TRBV2,.,.,CASSVRAGLTYEQYF,TGTGCCAGCAGTGTGCGGGCGGGACTGACCTACGAGCAGTACTTC